Below, one TCR beta chain is given with its context. Its cognate antigen is unknown. Germline CDR1 SGHVS, CDR2 FQNEAQ. The CDR3 sequence is 16 residues long. V shed 5 bases and J shed 1 base, with 18 bases lying between them. The sample originates from a study of graft-versus-host responses after intestinal transplantation. TCRdb's copy holds only in-frame clones and misses some; the assay was immunoSEQ multiplex PCR. The repertoire holds some 70,000 clones, with around 87% as singletons. The receptor was isolated from a human donor who was the organ donor for an intestinal transplant. The V gene is TRBV7-8, the J gene TRBJ2-7; D perhaps matches TRBD2 (7 bases). The sample in question was unstimulated CD8+ T cells sorted from spleen or lymph node cells, obtained before transplant. The CDR3 nucleotides are TGTGCCAGCAGCCCTCTCTGGGCGGGGGCATCCTACGAGCAGTACTTC. This codes for CASSPLWAGASYEQYF.